These T cell receptor beta chains were read from a single sample in a study of OX40 agonist ivuxolimab in advanced cancers. The protocol was immunoSEQ multiplex PCR, while the TCRdb copy is restricted to in-frame clones and leaves out a portion. Counted here are tens of thousands of clones, approximately 80% occurring once; the ten biggest clones make up about 2.6%. Sequenced here: CD4+ or CD8+ T cells sorted from blood, sampled in a trial of the OX40 agonist ivuxolimab. These receptors came from an adult with an advanced solid tumor such as melanoma, head and neck, liver or kidney cancer. Each CDR3 is given with its conserved first and last residue. The D gene is left open where the match is weak. The size entry is marked missing in some rows and otherwise reads once, few, many or a size class.

V gene	clone size	D gene	J gene	CDR3 DNA	CDR3 protein
TRBV28	.	.	TRBJ1-4	TGTGCCAGCGCGCCATTTGCAACTAATGAAAAACTGTTTTTT	CASAPFATNEKLFF
TRBV4-1	.	.	TRBJ2-1	TGCGCCAGCAGCCCGAGCTCCTACAATGAGCAGTTCTTC	CASSPSSYNEQFF
TRBV10-1	.	TRBD1	TRBJ1-1	TGCGCCAGCAGGGAGGACAGGGGGGGTGAAGCTTTCTTT	CASREDRGGEAFF
TRBV5-5	.	.	TRBJ1-6	TGTGCCAGCACCCGCCTTACCCATAATTCACCCCTCCACTTT	CASTRLTHNSPLHF
TRBV11-2	.	.	TRBJ1-1	TGTGCCAGCAGCTTAGTAAACGGGAACACTGAAGCTTTCTTT	CASSLVNGNTEAFF
TRBV6-5	.	.	TRBJ1-6	TGTGCCAGCAGTTTCTATGGTTCACCCCTCCACTTT	CASSFYGSPLHF
TRBV14	.	TRBD2	TRBJ2-1	TGTGCCAGCAGCCAATCCCTAGCGGGGAATGAGCAGTTCTTC	CASSQSLAGNEQFF
TRBV18	once	.	TRBJ1-6	TGTGCCAGCTCCCGGTGGGAGTCACCCCTCCACTTT	CASSRWESPLHF
TRBV6-4	.	.	TRBJ1-3	TGTGCCAGCAGTGAGACAGCTGGAAACACCATATATTTT	CASSETAGNTIYF
TRBV19	.	.	TRBJ2-1	TGTGCCAGTAGTATAGGTTTAGGACGGCAGGAAGAGCAGTTCTTC	CASSIGLGRQEEQFF
TRBV2	few	.	TRBJ2-7	TGTGCCAGCAGTGCAGAATATACGGCCTACGAGCAGTACTTC	CASSAEYTAYEQYF
TRBV9	.	.	TRBJ1-2	TGTGCCAGCAGCGTAGAAGAATTCTATGGCTACACCTTC	CASSVEEFYGYTF
TRBV9	.	TRBD2	TRBJ2-5	TGTGCCAGCAGCGTAGCTAGCGGGAGACAAGAGACCCAGTACTTC	CASSVASGRQETQYF
TRBV10-3	.	TRBD2	TRBJ2-1	TGTGCCATCGCCGGGACTAGCGGGAGAGGCGAGCAGTTCTTC	CAIAGTSGRGEQFF
TRBV11-2	few	.	TRBJ2-2	TGTGCCAGCAGCTTCCTTTGGGGTCTGAACACCGGGGAGCTGTTTTTT	CASSFLWGLNTGELFF
TRBV19	.	.	TRBJ1-1	TGTGCCAGTAGTATACAGGGGCGGAACACTGAAGCTTTCTTT	CASSIQGRNTEAFF
TRBV7-7	.	TRBD1	TRBJ1-1	TGTGCTAGCAGCCAGGACAGGGGCACTGAAGCTTTCTTT	CASSQDRGTEAFF
TRBV30	few	.	TRBJ1-2	TGTGCCGGATACAGCTCCAATAACTATGGCTACACCTTC	CAGYSSNNYGYTF
TRBV28	.	TRBD1	TRBJ2-7	TGTGCCAGCGCCGGGACAGGAGAATCCTACGAGCAGTACTTC	CASAGTGESYEQYF
TRBV29-1	.	.	TRBJ2-1	TGCAGCGGCTCGTTTACTAGCCATGAGCAGTTCTTC	CSGSFTSHEQFF
TRBV7-3	few	.	TRBJ1-1	TGTGCCAGCAGCCCCTTCGTAGGCCGGAACACTGAAGCTTTCTTT	CASSPFVGRNTEAFF
TRBV28	.	TRBD1	TRBJ1-1	TGTGCCAGCAGTTTAGACAGGGTCCAAGCTTTCTTT	CASSLDRVQAFF
TRBV19	.	TRBD1	TRBJ2-3	TGTGCCAGTAGTATTCGACAGGGATGGTACGCAGATACGCAGTATTTT	CASSIRQGWYADTQYF
TRBV4-2	few	.	TRBJ2-7	TGTGCCAGCAGCCAAGCTGACGGAAACTACGAGCAGTACTTC	CASSQADGNYEQYF
TRBV30	once	.	TRBJ1-5	TGTGCCTGGAGTGTACAAGCAACAGGGAGTCTGCCCCAGCATTTT	CAWSVQATGSLPQHF
TRBV21-1	.	.	TRBJ2-7	TGTGCCGGCCCGGGGAGGGGGGACAAAGAGGAGCAGTACTTC	CAGPGRGDKEEQYF
TRBV11-1	.	TRBD2	TRBJ2-7	TGTGCCAGCAGCCGTGGGACTAGCGGGAGGGCTTACGAGCAGTACTTC	CASSRGTSGRAYEQYF
TRBV2	.	TRBD2	TRBJ2-3	TGTGCCAGCAGGCCCGGGACTAGCGGGGATACGCAGTATTTT	CASRPGTSGDTQYF
TRBV5-4	.	TRBD1	TRBJ2-7	TGTGCCAGCAGCCAAGGGGCCATAGGGGGCCCCTACGAGCAGTACTTC	CASSQGAIGGPYEQYF
TRBV6-5	.	TRBD2	TRBJ2-2	TGTGCCAGCACCGGTAGCGGGACCGGGGAGCTGTTTTTT	CASTGSGTGELFF
TRBV6-1	.	TRBD2	TRBJ2-6	TGTGCCAGCAGTGAATTCCCTAGCGGGAATGGGGCCAACGTCCTGACTTTC	CASSEFPSGNGANVLTF
TRBV27	.	.	TRBJ2-1	TGTGCCAGCAGGAGACAGGGAGGAAATGAGCAGTTCTTC	CASRRQGGNEQFF
TRBV5-1	.	TRBD1	TRBJ1-2	TGCGCCAGCAGCTGGGAGGGGGCAACTAACTATGGCTACACCTTC	CASSWEGATNYGYTF
TRBV6-1	.	.	TRBJ1-2	TGTGCCAGCACCGGGGACGGATTCTATGGCTACACCTTC	CASTGDGFYGYTF
TRBV2	once	.	TRBJ2-4	TGTGCCAGCAGTGGAGGACAGTTGCAGTACTTC	CASSGGQLQYF
TRBV9	.	.	TRBJ2-1	TGTGCCAGCAGCGCGACAGGCTCTTACAATGAGCAGTTCTTC	CASSATGSYNEQFF
TRBV5-1	.	.	TRBJ2-3	TGCGCCAGCATAACCGGGACATCTAGCACAGATACGCAGTATTTT	CASITGTSSTDTQYF
TRBV5-1	.	.	TRBJ1-2	TGCGCCAGCAGCTGGGAGCTTAACTATGGCTACACCTTC	CASSWELNYGYTF
TRBV11-2	.	.	TRBJ2-7	TGTGCCAGCAGCTTAGACAGAATAAATTCCTACGAGCAGTACTTC	CASSLDRINSYEQYF
TRBV6-1	.	TRBD1	TRBJ2-7	TGTGCCAGCAGTGATTGGGGACAGGGGCCCTACGAGCAGTACTTC	CASSDWGQGPYEQYF
TRBV5-5	.	.	TRBJ2-7	TGTGCCAGCAGCTTCCTAGCGCTAGAGCAGTACTTC	CASSFLALEQYF